A single sample gave rise to the 31 T cell receptor beta chains below, sequenced in a study of blood T cell repertoires in COVID-19. The repertoire was sequenced with immunoSEQ multiplex PCR; TCRdb's copy has only in-frame clones and lacks some. This table holds 30,000 to 45,000 clones, about four fifths found once. Sequencing was carried out using peripheral blood. These receptors were obtained from a man aged 55 to 69 in a cohort sampled during active COVID-19.

On this clone itself: An end of the junction does not agree with germline; a read error may underlie this. V gene TRBV6-4 combines with J gene TRBJ2-1; 8 positions match TRBD1. Germline V gene data show CDR1 as MRHNA and CDR2 as SNTAGT. The CDR3 totals 15 residues. The CDR3 region is CASSVGQGGINEQFF. CDR3 coding DNA: TGTGCTAGCAGTGTCGGACAGGGTGGCATCAATGAGCAGTTCTTC.

The rearrangement joins TRBV5-4 to TRBJ2-1; 8 bases line up with TRBD1. This CDR3 contains 15 residues. The V segment lost 4 bases and the J segment 2 bases; nucleotides outside the gene matches: 5. Germline values: CDR1 SGHNT, CDR2 YYREEE (reference sequence). The DNA of the CDR3 is TGTGCCAGCAGCCCTGGACAGGGAACCTACAATGAGCAGTTCTTC. Protein sequence: CASSPGQGTYNEQFF.

This chain joins TRBV12-3 or TRBV12-4 and TRBJ2-1, with a tentative D call TRBD2 (5 bases). Deletions cut 4 bases from V and 8 bases from J, with 12 bases between. The CDR3 has 13 amino acids. CDR3 sequence reads: CASSSTTGDEQFF. DNA of the CDR3: TGTGCCAGCAGTTCCACGACCGGGGATGAGCAGTTCTTC.

The chain recombines TRBV2 with TRBJ2-1; no clear D gene. The V gene lost 4 bases and the J gene lost 4 bases, with 8 bases spanning the gap. There are 13 residues in the CDR3. Germline-derived CDR1 and CDR2 are SNHLY and FYNNEI. CDR3 sequence (DNA): TGTGCCAGCAGTGTAGACGGGTACAATGAGCAGTTCTTC. Its translation is CASSVDGYNEQFF.

The chain employs TRBV10-3 and TRBJ2-1; 7 bases map to TRBD1. Germline CDR1 is ENHRY and CDR2 is SYGVKD. J was trimmed by 6 bases and V by 0 bases; bases with no gene match: 5. The CDR3 has 15 amino acids. CDR3 bases: TGTGCCATCAGTGAGTCGAAGGGGGCGGTCAATGAGCAGTTCTTC. This sequence encodes CAISESKGAVNEQFF.

The chain recombines TRBV4-1 with TRBJ2-7; D is perhaps TRBD2 (6 bases). The germline V gene has CDR1 MGHRA and CDR2 YSYEKL. V gave up 3 bases and J gave up 7 bases, with 19 bases separating them. The CDR3 has 15 residues. The CDR3 sequence: CASSQPWDWLGEQYF. The CDR3 coding sequence is TGCGCCAGCAGCCAGCCTTGGGACTGGTTAGGGGAGCAGTACTTC.

The rearrangement links TRBV18 to TRBJ2-7; 8 positions match TRBD2. Germline V gene sequence: CDR1 KGHSH, CDR2 LQKENI. CDR3 length: 14 residues. Germline trimming cut 3 bases from V and 2 bases from J; bases unmatched to any gene: 3. This CDR3 is CASSPAGGAYEQYF. As DNA, the CDR3 is TGTGCCAGCTCACCGGCGGGAGGTGCCTACGAGCAGTACTTC.

This clone was counted a few times. V and J are TRBV3-1 (or the pseudogene TRBV3-2) and TRBJ2-1; 8 nucleotides match TRBD2. V lost 2 bases and J lost 7; bases outside the gene matches: 10. Germline CDR1 and CDR2: LGHDT and YNNKEL (reference sequence). This CDR3 contains 16 residues. Here the CDR3 DNA reads TGTGCCAGCAGCCAAAAATTAGCGGGATCACAAAATGAGCAGTTCTTC. This translates into CASSQKLAGSQNEQFF.

The gene calls are TRBV28 and TRBJ2-1, with 7 bases fitting TRBD2. CDR3 length: 16 residues. J was trimmed by 0 bases and V by 6 bases; bases with no gene match: 8. Germline V gives CDR1 MDHEN, CDR2 SYDVKM. The CDR3 is CASRPLGGSSYNEQFF. The CDR3, as DNA: TGTGCCAGCAGGCCGCTTGGCGGGAGCTCCTACAATGAGCAGTTCTTC.

V is TRBV7-2 and J is TRBJ2-3; perhaps TRBD2 as D (5 bases). Germline CDR1 is SGHTA and CDR2 is FQGNSA. Between the trimmed V and J ends, which lost 1 base and 8 bases, there was a span of 10 bases. The CDR3 is 13 residues long. The CDR3 loop is CASSLGWAGTQYF. DNA for the CDR3: TGTGCCAGCAGCTTAGGGTGGGCGGGTACGCAGTATTTT.

The gene calls are TRBV29-1 and TRBJ1-3; a weak D match, TRBD1 (5 bases). The CDR3 spans 13 residues. The germline V gene has CDR1 SQVTM and CDR2 ANQGSEA. V was clipped by 3 bases and J by 3 bases, with 9 bases between them. The CDR3 protein is CSVESQGGNTIYF. The CDR3 nucleotides are TGCAGCGTTGAGAGCCAGGGTGGAAACACCATATATTTT. Filled out from reference TRBV29-1 and TRBJ1-3, the complete variable domain reads SAVISQKPSRDICQRGTSLTIQCQVDSQVTMMFWYRQQPGQSLTLIATANQGSEATYESGFVIDKFPISRPNLTFSTLTVSNMSPEDSSIYLCSVESQGGNTIYFGEGSWLTVV.

The rearrangement uses TRBV21-1 and TRBJ2-5; the table's D gene call, TRBD1, was not cross checked with the DNA. TRBV21-1 is annotated as a pseudogene. The CDR3 runs to 14 residues. CDR3 in DNA: TGTGCCAGCGGCCGGACAGGGAAAAGAGAGACCCAGTACTTC. The encoded protein is CASGRTGKRETQYF.

This rearrangement joins TRBV28 to TRBJ1-5; TRBD1 might be the D (6 bases). Trimming pared 3 bases from V and 7 bases from J, leaving 16 bases between. The CDR3 totals 15 residues. Germline values: CDR1 MDHEN, CDR2 SYDVKM. Written as DNA, the CDR3 is TGTGCCAGCAGTTTTTGGGGGCCGGATAAACAGCCCCAGCATTTT. This codes for CASSFWGPDKQPQHF.

The V and J genes are TRBV18 and TRBJ2-7; D is perhaps TRBD2 (5 bases). The CDR3 length is 12 residues. The germline gives CDR1 KGHSH, CDR2 LQKENI. Between the trimmed V and J ends, which lost 6 bases and 4 bases, there was a span of 10 bases. The CDR3 region is CASSSPGYEQYF. Here the CDR3 DNA reads TGTGCCAGCTCCTCCCCGGGGTACGAGCAGTACTTC.

The genes are TRBV6-1 and TRBJ1-5; 8 nucleotides agree with TRBD1. CDR1 and CDR2 (germline): MNHNS, SASEGT. CDR3 length: 15 residues. The V and J ends lost 1 base and 8 bases, in that order; junction bases with no gene match: 7. CDR3 nucleotide sequence: TGTGCCAGCAGTGAAGGCCGACAGGGGATTAAGCCCCAGCATTTT. Its protein product is CASSEGRQGIKPQHF.

The chain couples TRBV5-1 to TRBJ2-1; D possibly corresponds to TRBD1 (5 bases). The ends were cut back, 0 bases at V and 8 bases at J, with 18 bases in the middle. The length of the CDR3 is 16 residues. Germline lookup yields CDR1 SGHRS and CDR2 YFSETQ. The CDR3: CASSLDPDKPFDEQFF. In nucleotides, the CDR3 is TGCGCCAGCAGCTTGGACCCGGACAAGCCTTTTGATGAGCAGTTCTTC.

V usage is TRBV11-3 and J usage is TRBJ2-1; weak D call: TRBD2 (5 bases). The ends were cut back, 0 bases at V and 0 bases at J, with 9 bases in the middle. Germline V gives CDR1 SGHNT, CDR2 YENEEA. The CDR3 is 16 residues long. The CDR3 loop reads CASSLDPGSSYNEQFF. The CDR3 nucleotides read TGTGCCAGCAGCTTAGACCCGGGGAGCTCCTACAATGAGCAGTTCTTC.

The rearrangement links TRBV12-3 or TRBV12-4 to TRBJ2-1; 7 bases match TRBD2. The junction had 2 bases not matched to a gene; V was cut back by 3 bases and J by 9 bases. CDR3 length: 12 residues. The CDR3 nucleotides read TGTGCCAGCAGTTTGGGGGGGGGTGAGCAGTTCTTC. Translated, it gives CASSLGGGEQFF.

V and J are TRBV29-1 and TRBJ2-5, with D possibly being TRBD1 (6 bases). The CDR3 loop spans 12 amino acids. Between the trimmed V and J ends, which lost 6 bases and 4 bases, there was a span of 12 bases. Germline V gives CDR1 SQVTM, CDR2 ANQGSEA. The DNA for the CDR3 is TGCAGCGTAACAACAGGGACAGAGACCCAGTACTTC. Translating gives CSVTTGTETQYF.

The chain recombines TRBV29-1 with TRBJ2-7; TRBD2 might be the D (6 bases). The germline V gene encodes CDR1 SQVTM and CDR2 ANQGSEA. V lost 2 bases, J lost 2 bases, and 13 bases lay in between. The CDR3 contains 14 residues. The CDR3 DNA follows: TGCAGCGTTGAACTTACCGGGACTCCCTACGAGCAGTACTTC. This encodes CSVELTGTPYEQYF.

The chain combines TRBV3-1 (or the pseudogene TRBV3-2) with TRBJ2-3, with 7 bases fitting TRBD2. There are 18 residues in the CDR3. With V trimmed by 0 bases and J by 3 bases, 12 bases remained unmatched. CDR1 is LGHDT, CDR2 YNNKEL, per germline (reference sequence). DNA for the CDR3: TGTGCCAGCAGCCAAGACTGGGGAGCGGGATCGGAGACAGATACGCAGTATTTT. This sequence encodes CASSQDWGAGSETDTQYF.

The rearrangement joins TRBV5-1 to TRBJ1-1; 7 nucleotides align to TRBD1. V shed 1 base and J 3 bases; nucleotides not matched to a gene: 0. Per germline, CDR1 SGHRS and CDR2 YFSETQ. The CDR3 consists of 13 residues. Here the CDR3 reads CASSLQGDTEAFF. For the CDR3, the DNA is TGCGCCAGCAGCTTGCAGGGGGACACTGAAGCTTTCTTT.

This sequence joins TRBV5-1 and TRBJ2-7; the D gene is possibly TRBD2 (6 bases). The germline V and J ends were trimmed by 2 bases and 6 bases, with 15 bases remaining between them. CDR3 length: 14 amino acids. The V gene's germline CDR1 is SGHRS and CDR2 YFSETQ. In nucleotides, the CDR3 is TGCGCCAGCAGCTTAACCCTCGGGACTGGCGAGCAGTACTTC. Amino acids: CASSLTLGTGEQYF.

This clone has more than one count but fewer than ten. This chain connects TRBV28 to TRBJ2-3, with 7 positions matching TRBD2. CDR3 size: 19 residues. V gave up 5 bases and J gave up 0 bases; unmatched junction bases: 17. The germline V gene has CDR1 MDHEN and CDR2 SYDVKM. The CDR3 nucleotides are TGTGCCAGCAGTCCCCGTGGTGCGGGAGCTTTTGGTAGCACAGATACGCAGTATTTT. Translation: CASSPRGAGAFGSTDTQYF.

The chain employs TRBV7-3 and TRBJ2-1; TRBD1 is a possible D gene (5 bases). Trimming pared 3 bases from V and 0 bases from J, leaving 6 bases between. CDR1 is SGHTA, CDR2 FQGTGA, per germline. This CDR3 comprises 14 residues. The CDR3: CASSFQGSYNEQFF. CDR3 nucleotide sequence: TGTGCCAGCAGCTTTCAGGGCTCCTACAATGAGCAGTTCTTC. Full variable domain (missing parts from reference TRBV7-3 and TRBJ2-1): GAGVSQTPSNKVTEKGKYVELRCDPISGHTALYWYRQSLGQGPEFLIYFQGTGAADDSGLPNDRFFAVRPEGSVSTLKIQRTERGDSAVYLCASSFQGSYNEQFFGPGTRLTVL.

The gene calls are TRBV2 and TRBJ1-4; TRBD1 matches 9 bases. CDR1 is SNHLY and CDR2 is FYNNEI in the germline V gene. V was clipped by 4 bases and J by 8 bases; unmatched bases: 5. This CDR3 comprises 14 residues. CDR3 sequence: CASSGQGVSEKLFF. In nucleotides, the CDR3 is TGTGCCAGCAGTGGACAGGGGGTTAGCGAAAAACTGTTTTTT.

The chain uses TRBV4-3 and TRBJ1-1; no clear D gene. Trimming took 4 bases from V and 1 from J, leaving 7 bases between them. The CDR3 contains 13 residues. Germline lookup yields CDR1 LGHNA and CDR2 YSLEER. CDR3 sequence (DNA): TGCGCCAGCAGCCCGAGCGGGAACACTGAAGCTTTCTTT. Translation gives CASSPSGNTEAFF.

This sequence joins TRBV9 and TRBJ2-1, with 7 bases that match TRBD2. Per germline, CDR1 SGDLS and CDR2 YYNGEE. The CDR3 contains 15 residues. Trimming took 1 base from V and 5 from J; bases not matched to a gene: 6. CDR3 sequence reads: CASSVLAVLDNEQFF. The CDR3 bases are TGTGCCAGCAGCGTACTAGCGGTCTTAGACAATGAGCAGTTCTTC.

The gene calls are TRBV10-3 and TRBJ2-7, with 9 bases identical to TRBD1. The CDR3 contains 16 residues. Trimming at V came to 7 bases and at J to 0 bases, leaving 10 bases not matched to a gene. CDR1 and CDR2 from the germline V gene are ENHRY and SYGVKD. CDR3: CAIKSGTGISSYEQYF. The CDR3 DNA follows: TGTGCCATCAAATCCGGGACAGGGATCAGCTCCTACGAGCAGTACTTC.

The gene calls are TRBV10-3 and TRBJ1-4; a weak D match, TRBD1 (5 bases). CDR3 length: 13 residues. From germline, CDR1 is ENHRY and CDR2 SYGVKD. V was trimmed by 6 bases and J by 6 bases, leaving 11 bases between them. The CDR3: CAISRERDEKLFF. In nucleotides, the CDR3 is TGTGCCATCAGCAGGGAGCGGGATGAAAAACTGTTTTTT.

The V gene is TRBV28, the J gene TRBJ1-1, with 10 bases aligning to TRBD1. This CDR3 region has 17 residues. From germline, CDR1 is MDHEN and CDR2 SYDVKM. V lost 2 bases, J lost 5 bases, and 11 bases stayed unmatched. The CDR3 is CASSLSRPGTGVTEAFF. CDR3 in DNA: TGTGCCAGCAGTTTAAGTCGCCCCGGGACAGGGGTGACTGAAGCTTTCTTT. Full variable domain (remainder filled in from reference TRBV28 and TRBJ1-1): DVKVTQSSRYLVKRTGEKVFLECVQDMDHENMFWYRQDPGLGLRLIYFSYDVKMKEKGDIPEGYSVSREKKERFSLILESASTNQTSMYLCASSLSRPGTGVTEAFFGQGTRLTVV.